Below are 4 T cell receptor beta chains sequenced from a single sample in a study of CD8 T cells in ankylosing spondylitis (TCRdb year 2017). Preparation of the library involved 5' RACE. Sequencing relied on an Illumina HiSeq 2500. TCRdb's own reprocessing of the public reads used fastp at Q25 and MiXCR and kept productive beta chains. When rows share a CDR3 protein, they turn into one entry using the most common DNA and genes. Counted in this sample were 150,000 to 200,000 distinct CDR3 sequences; around 10% of them appeared once. The top ten constitute roughly 29% of the sample. The material sequenced was blood, either unsorted or a sorted T cell fraction (not recorded which). These TCRs come from a male donor with ankylosing spondylitis or in good health (not recorded which).

This clonotype was found a few times. The genes are TRBV14 and TRBJ2-1, with TRBD2 matching 12 bases. Germline CDR1 reads SGHDN; CDR2 reads FVKESK. The CDR3 covers 15 residues. V shed 5 bases, J shed 8 bases, and the junction held 7 bases outside the gene matches. Written as DNA, the CDR3 is TGTGCCAGCAGCTTGACTAGCGGGAGAGCTCATGAGCAGTTCTTC. Encoded protein: CASSLTSGRAHEQFF.

This clonotype was picked up many times. The chain employs TRBV28 and TRBJ1-4; 8 bases agree with TRBD1. The CDR3 runs to 15 residues. The V gene end was trimmed by 6 bases and the J gene end by 6 bases; junction bases not matched to a gene: 9. From germline, CDR1 is MDHEN and CDR2 SYDVKM. The CDR3 DNA reads TGTGCCAGCAGCTTGCCCAGGGGGCGGGATGAAAAACTGTTTTTT. This translates into CASSLPRGRDEKLFF.

The CDR3 here is CAIRDRGNQPQHF. The CDR3 DNA reads as TGTGCCATCCGGGACAGGGGCAATCAGCCCCAGCATTTT. The chain links TRBV6-2 or TRBV6-3 to TRBJ1-5; TRBD1 agrees at 9 bases. With V trimmed by 10 bases and J by 2 bases, 3 bases remained unmatched. Germline-derived CDR1 and CDR2 are MNHEY and SVGEGT. This CDR3 region has 13 residues.

The gene calls are TRBV7-9 and TRBJ1-2, with no clear D. The germline gives CDR1 SEHNR, CDR2 FQNEAQ (reference sequence). The CDR3 runs 14 residues. Trimming shortened V by 5 bases and J by 1 base, and 11 bases separated the two germline ends. The DNA for the CDR3 is TGTGCCAGCAGCCCCCCCGGGAATAACTATGGCTACACCTTC. Its translation is CASSPPGNNYGYTF.